This T cell receptor (beta chain) was found in a study of CXCR3-negative and CXCR3-positive naive CD8 T cells. Findings and limits, study-wide: TRB CDR3 properties indicated TCR strength, while surface CD5 was similar across naive subsets.

UMI-tagged TRB cDNA libraries were built via 5' RACE. From the 5' RACE reads, TCRdb lists one entry per CDR3 protein and no DNA. The sample data list about 90,000 distinct CDR3 sequences. Of note for this clonotype: Its antigen is not identified.

Material for sequencing was naive CXCR3- CD8+ T cells from blood. As for subset: CD45RO-CCR7+CD27+CD95- naive CD8+ T cells lacking CXCR3 (TNR3-). This clonotype was sampled from a human donor in good health. Some clones in this sample may be carry-over from other donors' samples.

The CDR3 loop is CASRPGLAATDTQYF. This chain connects TRBV7-9 to TRBJ2-3; without DNA, the TCRdb call of TRBD2 cannot be checked. Germline V gene lookup returns CDR1 SEHNR and CDR2 FQNEAQ (reference sequence). This CDR3 has 15 amino acids.